Listed here are 4 T cell receptor beta chains from one sample, sequenced in a study of beta chain features in type 1 diabetes. General study results and limits: Significant though moderate, a shortening of TCRB CDR3s appeared in all four CD4+ subsets of Type 1 diabetes patients.

As every portion of the isolated RNA was reverse transcribed, the sequencing read expressed TCRB transcripts. Using immunoSEQ multiplex PCR, the repertoire was profiled, and TCRdb retains in-frame clones only, with some absent. The sample lists a few hundred thousand clones, approximately 16% occurring once. Their cognate antigens are unknown. Material for sequencing was naive CD4+ T cells from blood. Receptors were obtained from a man in his thirties or forties with type 1 diabetes.

Turning to this clone: This same CDR3 is encoded by further DNA sequences in the sample. The V call is TRBV29-1, the J call TRBJ2-7, with D perhaps matching TRBD1 or TRBD2 (6 bases each). Germline loops: CDR1 SQVTM, CDR2 ANQGSEA. The ends were cut back, 3 bases at V and 4 bases at J, with 10 bases in the middle. The CDR3 covers 12 residues. This CDR3 reads CSVDGGAYEQYF. CDR3 DNA sequence: TGCAGCGTTGACGGGGGCGCGTACGAGCAGTACTTC.

The chain joins TRBV30 to TRBJ2-5; D is undetermined. Germline values: CDR1 GTSNPN, CDR2 SVGIG (reference sequence). This CDR3 spans 12 amino acids. The V end lost 4 bases, the J end lost 2 bases, and 8 bases lay between the germline ends. The CDR3 sequence: CAWKGPQETQYF. The CDR3 coding sequence is TGTGCCTGGAAGGGTCCACAAGAGACCCAGTACTTC.

In this sample, this clone turned up a few times. CDR3 bases: TGCAGCGGAAATACAGGGATGGTCGCTGAAGCTTTCTTT. This sequence encodes CSGNTGMVAEAFF. The chain couples TRBV29-1 to TRBJ1-1, with TRBD1 as a possible D gene (6 bases). CDR1 is SQVTM and CDR2 is ANQGSEA in the germline V gene. CDR3 length: 13 residues. The germline V and J ends were trimmed by 7 bases and 6 bases, with 18 bases remaining between them. Full variable domain (remainder filled in from reference TRBV29-1 and TRBJ1-1): SAVISQKPSRDICQRGTSLTIQCQVDSQVTMMFWYRQQPGQSLTLIATANQGSEATYESGFVIDKFPISRPNLTFSTLTVSNMSPEDSSIYLCSGNTGMVAEAFFGQGTRLTVV.

The V call is TRBV10-3, the J call TRBJ2-6; D gene ambiguous. V lost 8 bases to trimming and J lost 0 bases, with 11 bases between them. Germline CDR1 ENHRY, CDR2 SYGVKD. The CDR3 is 15 residues long. The CDR3 sequence: CAILGLSSGANVLTF. As DNA, the CDR3 is TGTGCCATCCTTGGCCTGAGCTCTGGGGCCAACGTCCTGACTTTC.